The present T cell receptor beta chain was sequenced within a study of cytomegalovirus exposure and HLA in healthy donors. Amplification used 60 Vbeta primers and 13 Jbeta primers. Profiling relied on immunoSEQ multiplex PCR, and the TCRdb table lists in-frame clones only, not all of them. The table shows about 200,000 clones, with around 79% occurring only once. Study-wide findings and caveats: Sequencing depth across donors, presence/absence analyses assumed, was roughly uniform. Later genetic work tied a missense DCLRE1C variant to beta-chain V and J trimming. Some V segments (TRBV6-2 and TRBV6-3 among them) were excluded as indistinguishable.

Germline V gene lookup returns CDR1 SGHRS and CDR2 YFSETQ. V was cut by 2 bases and J by 4 bases, with 10 bases left in between. This CDR3 comprises 14 residues. The table lists this clone with a few counts. The antigen remains unidentified. The sequencing sample was made of PBMCs. V gene TRBV5-1 combines with J gene TRBJ1-3; D is uncertain. The origin of this receptor is a girl aged 5-17 years in good health and CMV-seropositive. The CDR3: CASSLEGQGNTIYF. The CDR3 DNA sequence: TGCGCCAGCAGCTTAGAGGGTCAGGGAAACACCATATATTTT.